Listed below are T cell receptor beta chains from one sample, sequenced in a study of T cells in Graves' hyperthyroidism and ophthalmopathy. MiXCR, run by TCRdb on the multiplex PCR reads, gives a single entry per CDR3 protein. Among about 640,000 distinct CDR3 sequences, roughly 20% were seen once, and the ten largest hold 34%. Sequenced input: blood. Source of these receptors: a man younger than 40 with Graves' ophthalmopathy. Both conserved end residues are part of each CDR3. D genes are given only for firm matches. Some rows have no size entry. The others give once, few or many, or a class for an expanded clone.

v_call,j_call,clone_size,d_call,cdr3_aa,cdr3_nt
TRBV27,TRBJ2-7,many,TRBD2,CASSPLADLSYEQYF,TGTGCCAGCAGTCCCCTAGCGGACCTTTCCTACGAGCAGTACTTC
TRBV29-1,TRBJ1-1,few,NA,CSVEEIQGRNTEAFF,TGCAGCGTTGAAGAAATCCAGGGAAGGAACACTGAAGCTTTCTTT
TRBV24-1,TRBJ2-1,few,TRBD1,CATSDLQGANGNEQFF,TGTGCCACCAGTGATCTACAGGGGGCTAACGGTAATGAGCAGTTCTTC
TRBV5-1,TRBJ1-1,NA,NA,CASSLDPDPNTEAFF,TGCGCCAGCAGCTTGGATCCAGACCCGAACACTGAAGCTTTCTTT
TRBV7-2,TRBJ2-7,many,TRBD2,CASSWDGGANEQYF,TGTGCCAGCAGTTGGGACGGGGGGGCGAACGAGCAGTACTTC
TRBV18,TRBJ2-5,NA,TRBD2,CASSTRTSGSGGTQYF,TGTGCCAGCTCAACTCGGACTAGCGGGAGTGGAGGGACCCAGTACTTC
TRBV3-1,TRBJ1-2,many,NA,CASSQDTYGYTF,TGTGCCAGCAGCCAAGACACGTATGGCTACACCTTC
TRBV28,TRBJ1-3,few,NA,CASRPQNIGNTIYF,TGTGCCAGCAGACCACAGAACATTGGAAACACCATATATTTT
TRBV28,TRBJ2-2,NA,NA,CASSWSRGNTGELFF,TGTGCCAGCAGTTGGAGCCGGGGAAACACCGGGGAGCTGTTTTTT
TRBV30,TRBJ1-1,many,NA,CAWSNQYEAFF,TGTGCCTGGAGTAACCAGTATGAAGCTTTCTTT
TRBV20-1,TRBJ2-3,NA,NA,CSARLASDTQYF,TGCAGTGCTAGGCTAGCCTCAGATACGCAGTATTTT
TRBV6-1,TRBJ1-3,few,NA,CASSRDTLSGNTIYF,TGTGCCAGCAGCCGGGACACCCTCTCTGGAAACACCATATATTTT
TRBV5-1,TRBJ1-2,many,NA,CASSSDAGFNYGYTF,TGCGCCAGCAGCTCGGACGCCGGATTTAACTATGGCTACACCTTC
TRBV6-1,TRBJ1-2,NA,NA,CASRGGRTLSGYTF,TGTGCCAGCAGGGGAGGCCGAACGTTAAGCGGCTACACCTTC
TRBV6-1,TRBJ1-1,NA,TRBD1,CASSSTGTAFF,TGTGCCAGCAGTTCGACAGGGACGGCTTTCTTT
TRBV6-5,TRBJ1-5,NA,TRBD1,CASSYRQGKPQHF,TGTGCCAGCAGTTACCGACAGGGCAAACCCCAGCATTTT
TRBV19,TRBJ2-5,NA,TRBD1,CASSTGGIETQYF,TGTGCCAGTTCGACAGGGGGCATAGAGACCCAGTACTTC
TRBV28,TRBJ2-6,few,NA,CASSPLGPFRRSSGANVLTF,TGTGCCAGCAGTCCCCTGGGTCCGTTCAGGCGTAGCTCTGGGGCCAACGTCCTGACTTTC
TRBV27,TRBJ2-7,few,TRBD2,CASSPRGRRAYEQYF,TGTGCCAGCAGTCCCCGCGGGAGAAGGGCCTACGAGCAGTACTTC
TRBV20-1,TRBJ2-3,few,NA,CSAPLATSTDTQYF,TGCAGTGCTCCCCTAGCGACTAGCACAGATACGCAGTATTTT
TRBV4-1,TRBJ1-2,NA,NA,CASSQERGAEIYGYTF,TGCGCCAGCAGCCAAGAGAGGGGGGCGGAGATCTATGGCTACACCTTC
TRBV6-2/TRBV6-3,TRBJ1-2,few,NA,CASSPTGRQGVTF,TGTGCCAGCAGTCCAACCGGACGGCAGGGCGTCACCTTC
TRBV6-1,TRBJ1-4,NA,NA,CASSRNTGLSNEKLFF,TGTGCCAGCAGTCGAAACACAGGGTTGTCTAATGAAAAACTGTTTTTT
TRBV19,TRBJ1-1,NA,NA,CASSYALGAVNTEAFF,TGTGCCAGTAGTTACGCCTTGGGGGCCGTGAACACTGAAGCTTTCTTT
TRBV7-9,TRBJ1-5,NA,NA,CASSLRQNQPQHF,TGTGCCAGCAGCCTGAGACAGAATCAGCCCCAGCATTTT
TRBV6-2/TRBV6-3,TRBJ2-1,NA,NA,CASSPESGSYNEQFF,TGTGCCAGCAGTCCCGAGAGCGGCTCCTACAATGAGCAGTTCTTC
TRBV6-1,TRBJ2-3,NA,NA,CASSDWGDTQYF,TGTGCCAGCAGTGATTGGGGGGATACGCAGTATTTT
TRBV29-1,TRBJ2-1,few,NA,CSVKAGTSYNEQFF,TGCAGCGTCAAGGCAGGGACTTCCTACAATGAGCAGTTCTTC
TRBV20-1,TRBJ1-3,few,NA,CSAQQGNTIYF,TGCAGTGCTCAACAAGGAAACACCATATATTTT
TRBV28,TRBJ2-7,few,TRBD2,CASSLSSGISLGYEQYF,TGTGCCAGCAGTTTATCTAGCGGGATCTCCCTTGGCTACGAGCAGTACTTC
TRBV13,TRBJ2-2,NA,TRBD1,CASTTTGRWAGELFF,TGTGCCAGCACGACGACAGGGCGCTGGGCCGGGGAGCTGTTTTTT
TRBV28,TRBJ2-3,few,NA,CASSLEQGRTDTQYF,TGTGCCAGCAGTTTGGAACAGGGTAGGACAGATACGCAGTATTTT
TRBV2,TRBJ2-5,many,TRBD2,CASRGTSGRAGTQYF,TGTGCCAGCAGGGGGACTAGTGGCCGGGCGGGGACCCAGTACTTC
TRBV7-9,TRBJ1-1,NA,TRBD1,CASSPIRTGTEAFF,TGTGCCAGCAGCCCAATTAGGACAGGCACTGAAGCTTTCTTT
TRBV6-1,TRBJ2-7,NA,TRBD1,CATFQGAREQYF,TGTGCCACTTTTCAGGGGGCGCGGGAGCAGTACTTC
TRBV2,TRBJ1-5,NA,NA,CASREKGGSNQPQHF,TGTGCCAGCAGGGAAAAAGGGGGAAGCAATCAGCCCCAGCATTTT
TRBV29-1,TRBJ2-5,few,TRBD2,CSVAHGLAETQYF,TGCAGCGTTGCCCATGGACTAGCGGAGACCCAGTACTTC
TRBV11-2,TRBJ2-7,many,NA,CASSPHLGAGYEQYF,TGTGCCAGCAGCCCTCACTTAGGGGCAGGGTACGAGCAGTACTTC
TRBV10-3,TRBJ1-1,many,NA,CAIRPQGGDTEAFF,TGTGCCATCAGGCCGCAGGGTGGAGACACTGAAGCTTTCTTT
TRBV7-2,TRBJ2-5,many,TRBD2,CASSLAGGRTETQYF,TGTGCCAGCAGCTTAGCGGGCGGGAGGACGGAGACCCAGTACTTC
TRBV28,TRBJ2-5,few,TRBD2,CASSPSGARTHYF,TGTGCCAGCAGTCCCAGCGGGGCGCGGACTCATTACTTC
TRBV3-1,TRBJ2-5,many,NA,CASSQTARQETQYF,TGTGCCAGCAGCCAAACAGCCCGGCAAGAGACCCAGTACTTC
TRBV29-1,TRBJ2-7,NA,NA,CSVGAGYSYEQYF,TGCAGCGTTGGGGCAGGGTACTCCTACGAGCAGTACTTC
TRBV14,TRBJ1-1,many,TRBD1,CASSQDSGQAMNTEAFF,TGTGCCAGCAGCCAAGATTCGGGACAGGCAATGAACACTGAAGCTTTCTTT
TRBV7-3,TRBJ2-1,NA,NA,CASSLGPGINEQFF,TGTGCCAGCAGCTTAGGGCCAGGGATTAATGAGCAGTTCTTC
TRBV7-3,TRBJ2-1,NA,TRBD2,CASSQRPGLSYNEQFF,TGTGCCAGCAGCCAAAGACCGGGACTATCGTACAATGAGCAGTTCTTC
TRBV7-3,TRBJ1-2,few,NA,CASSLVIVQLYGYTF,TGTGCCAGCAGCTTAGTTATAGTCCAGCTCTATGGCTACACCTTC
TRBV6-2/TRBV6-3,TRBJ1-2,NA,TRBD1,CASSWGTGGTYGYTF,TGTGCCAGCAGTTGGGGGACAGGGGGCACCTATGGCTACACCTTC
TRBV7-9,TRBJ2-7,few,NA,CASVGTETYEQYF,TGTGCCAGTGTCGGGACGGAGACCTACGAGCAGTACTTC
TRBV11-2,TRBJ2-3,many,TRBD2,CASSNSGSQSTDTQYF,TGTGCCAGCAGCAATAGCGGGAGCCAGAGCACAGATACGCAGTATTTT
TRBV27,TRBJ1-1,many,NA,CASSLWGQGRGRSTEAFF,TGTGCCAGCAGTTTATGGGGACAAGGCCGTGGTCGGAGCACTGAAGCTTTCTTT
TRBV5-1,TRBJ2-7,many,NA,CASSLQAGPATYEQYF,TGCGCCAGCAGCTTGCAAGCGGGTCCAGCAACCTACGAGCAGTACTTC
TRBV25-1,TRBJ2-1,few,NA,CASSEPGITYNEQFF,TGTGCCAGCAGTGAGCCAGGAATTACGTACAATGAGCAGTTCTTC
TRBV7-3,TRBJ2-7,few,NA,CASSLLGQGEQYF,TGTGCCAGCAGCTTATTGGGGCAAGGGGAGCAGTACTTC
TRBV7-8,TRBJ2-2,few,NA,CASRNRDLRSTGELFF,TGTGCCAGCAGGAACCGGGACTTACGAAGCACCGGGGAGCTGTTTTTT
TRBV12-3/TRBV12-4,TRBJ2-2,NA,TRBD1,CASSPQQGAAAGELFF,TGTGCCAGCAGTCCCCAACAGGGGGCGGCCGCCGGGGAGCTGTTTTTT
TRBV7-9,TRBJ2-3,few,NA,CASSPGDRSFTDTQYF,TGTGCCAGCAGCCCCGGGGACCGCTCCTTCACAGATACGCAGTATTTT
TRBV4-3,TRBJ1-1,NA,NA,CASSLLQGTTEAFF,TGCGCCAGCAGCCTCCTACAGGGTACCACTGAAGCTTTCTTT
TRBV27,TRBJ2-5,many,NA,CASKTGSEGTQYF,TGTGCCAGCAAAACAGGGAGTGAGGGGACCCAGTACTTC
TRBV2,TRBJ2-5,NA,TRBD2,CASNRGLAGVETQYF,TGTGCCAGCAACCGCGGACTAGCGGGAGTGGAGACCCAGTACTTC